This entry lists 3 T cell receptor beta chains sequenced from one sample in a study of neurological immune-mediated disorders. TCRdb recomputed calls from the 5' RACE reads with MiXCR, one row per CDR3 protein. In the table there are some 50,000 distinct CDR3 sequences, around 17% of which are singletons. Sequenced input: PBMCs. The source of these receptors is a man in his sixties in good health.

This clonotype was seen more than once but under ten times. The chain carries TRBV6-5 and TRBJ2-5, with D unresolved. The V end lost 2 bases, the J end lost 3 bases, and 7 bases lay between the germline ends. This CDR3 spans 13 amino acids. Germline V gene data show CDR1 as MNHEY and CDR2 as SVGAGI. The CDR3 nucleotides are TGTGCCAGCAGTTACAGGGTAGAAGAGACCCAGTACTTC. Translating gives CASSYRVEETQYF.

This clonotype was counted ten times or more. The CDR3 loop is CASSPWTSGSYEQYF. The CDR3 DNA follows: TGTGCCAGCAGTCCTTGGACTAGCGGGTCCTACGAGCAGTACTTC. The chain is built from TRBV28 and TRBJ2-7; 11 positions agree with TRBD2. Germline-derived CDR1 and CDR2 are MDHEN and SYDVKM. This CDR3 spans 15 amino acids. The V segment lost 5 bases and the J segment 1 base; nucleotides outside the gene matches: 4.

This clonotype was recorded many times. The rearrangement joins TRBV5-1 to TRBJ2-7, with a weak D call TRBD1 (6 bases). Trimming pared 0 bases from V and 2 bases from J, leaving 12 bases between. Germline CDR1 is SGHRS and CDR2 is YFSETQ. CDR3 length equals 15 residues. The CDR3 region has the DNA TGCGCCAGCAGCTTGGGGGGGCAGGGAACCTACGAGCAGTACTTC. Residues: CASSLGGQGTYEQYF.